What follows describes a single T cell receptor (beta chain). Its antigen is unidentified. The data are from a study of a mutant IDH1 vaccine in newly diagnosed glioma. Study in general: The earlier regimen, radiotherapy, temozolomide, or both, was most often both. Broader study findings: Vaccination induced immune responses in about 92% of patients. No link was apparently found between pseudoprogression and changes in top peripheral T cell clonotypes.

Time point described: week 35, safety follow-up. Vaccinated patients received 300 ug of mutant IDH1 20-mer peptide per dose, with topical imiquimod. New WHO grade 3 or 4 astrocytomas that were IDH1-mutant and ATRX-lost had been found in donors. TCRdb keeps only in-frame clones here, not all; method: immunoSEQ multiplex PCR. The repertoire holds 35,000 to 50,000 clones, with 92% as singletons. V lost 4 bases and J lost 5; bases outside the gene matches: 11. The CDR3 length is 15 residues. Germline CDR1 SGDLS, CDR2 YYNGEE. Material: PBMCs, obtained from a glioma patient whose treatment included an IDH1 peptide vaccine. This rearrangement joins TRBV9 to TRBJ2-5, with 7 bases lining up with TRBD1. This sequence originates from a man aged 45-65 years with glioma. As DNA, the CDR3 is TGTGCCAGCAGCACCGGGACAGCTGGTATTGAGACCCAGTACTTC. It encodes CASSTGTAGIETQYF.